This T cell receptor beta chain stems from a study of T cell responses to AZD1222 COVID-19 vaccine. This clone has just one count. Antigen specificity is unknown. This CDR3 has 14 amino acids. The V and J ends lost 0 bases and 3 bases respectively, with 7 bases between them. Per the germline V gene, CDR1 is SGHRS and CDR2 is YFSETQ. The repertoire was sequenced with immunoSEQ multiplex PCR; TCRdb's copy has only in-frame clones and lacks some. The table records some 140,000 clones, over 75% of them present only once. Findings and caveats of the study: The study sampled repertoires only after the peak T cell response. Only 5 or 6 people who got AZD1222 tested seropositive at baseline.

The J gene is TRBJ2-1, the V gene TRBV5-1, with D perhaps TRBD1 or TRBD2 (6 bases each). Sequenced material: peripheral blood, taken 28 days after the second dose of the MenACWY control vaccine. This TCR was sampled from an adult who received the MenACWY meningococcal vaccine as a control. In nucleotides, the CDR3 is TGCGCCAGCAGCTTGGAGGGGGGCTACAATGAGCAGTTCTTC. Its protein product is CASSLEGGYNEQFF.